The 8 T cell receptor beta chains listed next were all sequenced from one sample in a study of blood T cell repertoires in COVID-19 (dated by TCRdb to the early 2020s). Receptors were amplified or captured by the immunoSEQ multiplex PCR assay. Held by TCRdb, this immuneACCESS table contains in-frame sequences only and omits some clones. Under half of the omission traces to an unresolved V gene where checked; the cause of the rest is unknown. A total of 150,000 to 200,000 clones appear in this sample, approximately 88% of them only once. 10% to 15% of the sample goes to the ten largest clones. The source material was PBMCs or T cells enriched from blood (not recorded which). These receptors came from a woman aged 60 to 75 who had recovered from COVID-19.

The chain has TRBV2 and TRBJ2-4; unclear D gene. The CDR3 runs 14 residues. CDR1 is SNHLY, CDR2 FYNNEI, per germline. V shed 3 bases and J shed 0 bases, with 6 bases lying between them. CDR3 loop: CASSDSRAKNIQYF. The CDR3 nucleotides read TGTGCCAGCAGTGACTCGCGAGCCAAAAACATTCAGTACTTC.

V and J are TRBV24-1 and TRBJ1-2, with D unresolved. Trimming took off 1 base at V and 7 bases at J, with 12 bases between the two ends. Germline V gene lookup returns CDR1 KGHDR and CDR2 SFDVKD. CDR3 length: 14 residues. CDR3 in DNA: TGTGCCACCAGTGATTTCACAAGGGAGGGTGGCTACACCTTC. Protein: CATSDFTREGGYTF.

The chain recombines TRBV28 with TRBJ2-2; D may be TRBD2 (6 bases). Trimming stripped 7 bases from V and 8 bases from J, with 14 bases between. CDR1 is MDHEN, CDR2 SYDVKM, per germline. CDR3 length: 13 residues. The CDR3 reads CASTPRREGELFF. The CDR3 DNA reads as TGTGCCAGCACCCCTCGGAGGGAGGGGGAGCTGTTTTTT.

The V and J genes are TRBV2 and TRBJ1-6; maybe TRBD1 (6 bases). The V end was cut by 4 bases, the J end by 10 bases, with 14 bases between. The CDR3 sequence is 14 residues long. Germline assignment: CDR1 SNHLY and CDR2 FYNNEI. CDR3 protein: CASSVSGVYSPLHF. The CDR3 DNA reads as TGTGCCAGCAGTGTTTCAGGGGTATACTCACCCCTCCACTTT.

The J gene is TRBJ1-5, the V gene TRBV28; tentatively, D is TRBD1 (6 bases). The CDR3 runs to 16 residues. Germline V CDR1 and CDR2: MDHEN, SYDVKM. V was clipped by 3 bases and J by 2 bases, with 14 bases between them. The CDR3 nucleotides read TGTGCCAGCAGTTTGTTGCAGGGGTGGGGCAATCAGCCCCAGCATTTT. Translating gives CASSLLQGWGNQPQHF.

V is TRBV28 and J is TRBJ2-7; TRBD1 might be the D (6 bases). Looked up from germline, CDR1 is MDHEN and CDR2 is SYDVKM. This CDR3 is 15 amino acids long. Trimming took off 8 bases at V and 7 bases at J, with 24 bases between the two ends. As DNA, the CDR3 is TGTGCCAGCCTCGAGGGGGATGGCGTCTTGAAAGAGCAGTACTTC. This encodes CASLEGDGVLKEQYF. Full variable domain (rest looked up from reference TRBV28 and TRBJ2-7): DVKVTQSSRYLVKRTGEKVFLECVQDMDHENMFWYRQDPGLGLRLIYFSYDVKMKEKGDIPEGYSVSREKKERFSLILESASTNQTSMYLCASLEGDGVLKEQYFGPGTRLTVT.

Concerning this clone itself: The sample holds other DNA sequences that translate to the same CDR3. The genes are TRBV7-8 and TRBJ2-7; 10 nucleotides match TRBD2. The CDR3 has 15 amino acids. The germline CDR1 and CDR2 sequences are SGHVS and FQNEAQ. J was trimmed by 4 bases and V by 5 bases; bases with no gene match: 8. The CDR3 DNA reads as TGTGCCAGCAGCCCCCGGCTAGCGGGGGAGTACGAGCAGTACTTC. It is translated as CASSPRLAGEYEQYF. The full variable domain, its missing parts supplied by reference TRBV7-8 and TRBJ2-7, is GAGVSQSPRYKVAKRGQDVALRCDPISGHVSLFWYQQALGQGPEFLTYFQNEAQLDKSGLPSDRFFAERPEGSVSTLKIQRTQQEDSAVYLCASSPRLAGEYEQYFGPGTRLTVT.

V is TRBV11-3 and J is TRBJ2-7; tentatively, D is TRBD2 (5 bases). The CDR3 sequence is 13 residues long. Trimming pared 0 bases from V and 6 bases from J, leaving 9 bases between. Germline values: CDR1 SGHNT, CDR2 YENEEA. This chain's CDR3 is CASSLEYGGEQYF. As DNA, the CDR3 is TGTGCCAGCAGCTTAGAGTATGGAGGCGAGCAGTACTTC.